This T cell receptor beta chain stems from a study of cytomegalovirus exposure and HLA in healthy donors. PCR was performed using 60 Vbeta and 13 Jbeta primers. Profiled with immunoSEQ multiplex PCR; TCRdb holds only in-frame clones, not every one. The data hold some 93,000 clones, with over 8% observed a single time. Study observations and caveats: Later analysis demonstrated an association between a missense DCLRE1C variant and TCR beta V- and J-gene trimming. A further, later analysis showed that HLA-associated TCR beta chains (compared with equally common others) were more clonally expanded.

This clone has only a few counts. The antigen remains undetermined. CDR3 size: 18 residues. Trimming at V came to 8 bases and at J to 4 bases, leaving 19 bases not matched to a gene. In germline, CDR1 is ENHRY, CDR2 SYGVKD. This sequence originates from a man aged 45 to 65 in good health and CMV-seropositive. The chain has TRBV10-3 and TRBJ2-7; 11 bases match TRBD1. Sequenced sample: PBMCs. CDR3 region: CAIGPGGLGQGAKYEQYF. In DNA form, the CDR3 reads TGTGCCATCGGCCCGGGGGGTTTAGGACAGGGGGCGAAGTACGAGCAGTACTTC.